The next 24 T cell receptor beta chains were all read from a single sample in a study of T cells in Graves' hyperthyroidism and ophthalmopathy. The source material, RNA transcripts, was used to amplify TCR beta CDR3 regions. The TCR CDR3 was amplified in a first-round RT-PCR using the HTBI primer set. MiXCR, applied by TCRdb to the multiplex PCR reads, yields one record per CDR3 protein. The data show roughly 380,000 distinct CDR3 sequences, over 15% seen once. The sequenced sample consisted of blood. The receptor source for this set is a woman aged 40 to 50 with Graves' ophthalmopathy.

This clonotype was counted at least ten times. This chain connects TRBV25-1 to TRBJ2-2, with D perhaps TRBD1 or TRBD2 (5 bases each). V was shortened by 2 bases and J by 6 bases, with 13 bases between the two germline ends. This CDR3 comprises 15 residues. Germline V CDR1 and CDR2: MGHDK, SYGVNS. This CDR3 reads CASSERGVTPGELFF. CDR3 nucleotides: TGTGCCAGCAGTGAACGAGGGGTAACCCCCGGGGAGCTGTTTTTT.

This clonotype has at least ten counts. The CDR3 protein is CASSSSAQSGAKNIQYF. The CDR3 DNA reads TGTGCCAGCAGTTCTAGCGCTCAATCAGGGGCCAAAAACATTCAGTACTTC. The chain recombines TRBV28 with TRBJ2-4; possibly TRBD2 for D (6 bases). In germline, CDR1 is MDHEN, CDR2 SYDVKM. Between the trimmed V and J ends, which lost 4 bases and 1 base, there was a span of 17 bases. The CDR3 loop spans 17 amino acids.

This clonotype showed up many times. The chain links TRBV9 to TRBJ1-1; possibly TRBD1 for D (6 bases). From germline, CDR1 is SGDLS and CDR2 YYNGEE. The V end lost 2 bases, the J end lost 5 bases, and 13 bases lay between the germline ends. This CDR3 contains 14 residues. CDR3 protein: CASSVGVRGTEAFF. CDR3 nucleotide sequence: TGTGCCAGCAGCGTGGGGGTGAGGGGGACTGAAGCTTTCTTT.

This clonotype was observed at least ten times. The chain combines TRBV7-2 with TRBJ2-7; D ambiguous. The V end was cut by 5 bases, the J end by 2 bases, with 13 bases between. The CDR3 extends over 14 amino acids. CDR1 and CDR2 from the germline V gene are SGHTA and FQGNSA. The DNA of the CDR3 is TGTGCCAGCAGCACCCGACCGTCCCCCTACGAGCAGTACTTC. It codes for CASSTRPSPYEQYF.

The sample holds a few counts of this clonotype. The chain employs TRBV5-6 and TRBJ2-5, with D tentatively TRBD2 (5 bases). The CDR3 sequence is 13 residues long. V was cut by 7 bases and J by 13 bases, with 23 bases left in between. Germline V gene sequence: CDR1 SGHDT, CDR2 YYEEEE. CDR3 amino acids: CASDLAGEPRPYF. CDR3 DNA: TGTGCCAGCGACCTTGCCGGGGAGCCGCGCCCGTACTTC.

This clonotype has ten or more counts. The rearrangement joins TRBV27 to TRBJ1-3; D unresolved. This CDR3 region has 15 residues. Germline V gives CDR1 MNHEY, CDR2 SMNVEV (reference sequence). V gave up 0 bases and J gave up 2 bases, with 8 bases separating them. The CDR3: CASSLSIAPGNTIYF. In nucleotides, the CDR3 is TGTGCCAGCAGTTTATCGATCGCTCCTGGAAACACCATATATTTT.

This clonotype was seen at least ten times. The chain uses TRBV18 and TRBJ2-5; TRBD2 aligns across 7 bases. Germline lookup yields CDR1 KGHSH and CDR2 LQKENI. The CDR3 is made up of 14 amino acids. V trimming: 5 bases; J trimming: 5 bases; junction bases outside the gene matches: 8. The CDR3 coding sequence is TGTGCCAGCTCAGTCCGGGGGGATCCGGAGACCCAGTACTTC. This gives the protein CASSVRGDPETQYF.

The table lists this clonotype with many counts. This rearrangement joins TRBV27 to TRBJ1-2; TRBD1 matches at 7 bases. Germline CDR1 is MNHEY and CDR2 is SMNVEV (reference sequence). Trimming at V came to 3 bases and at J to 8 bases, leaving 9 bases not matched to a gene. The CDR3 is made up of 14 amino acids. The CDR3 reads CASSFSGQFTGYTF. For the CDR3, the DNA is TGTGCCAGCAGTTTCTCGGGACAGTTCACCGGCTACACCTTC.

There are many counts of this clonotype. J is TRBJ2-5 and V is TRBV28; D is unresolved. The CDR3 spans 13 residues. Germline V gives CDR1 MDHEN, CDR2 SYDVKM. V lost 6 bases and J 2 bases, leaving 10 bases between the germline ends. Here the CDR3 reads CASRRRLQETQYF. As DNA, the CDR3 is TGTGCCAGCAGGAGGCGCCTACAAGAGACCCAGTACTTC.

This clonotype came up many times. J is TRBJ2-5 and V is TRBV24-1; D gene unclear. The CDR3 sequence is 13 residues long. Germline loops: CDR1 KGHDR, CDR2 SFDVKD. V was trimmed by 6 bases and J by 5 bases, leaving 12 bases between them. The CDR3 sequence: CATSQDLWETQYF. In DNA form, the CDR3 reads TGTGCCACCAGTCAGGACCTCTGGGAGACCCAGTACTTC.

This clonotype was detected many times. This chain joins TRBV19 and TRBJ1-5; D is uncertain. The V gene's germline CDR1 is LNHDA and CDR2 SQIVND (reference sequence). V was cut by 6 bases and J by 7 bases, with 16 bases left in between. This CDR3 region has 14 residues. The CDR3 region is CASSHTRVGQPQHF. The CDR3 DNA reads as TGTGCCAGTAGCCATACTCGGGTAGGGCAGCCCCAGCATTTT.

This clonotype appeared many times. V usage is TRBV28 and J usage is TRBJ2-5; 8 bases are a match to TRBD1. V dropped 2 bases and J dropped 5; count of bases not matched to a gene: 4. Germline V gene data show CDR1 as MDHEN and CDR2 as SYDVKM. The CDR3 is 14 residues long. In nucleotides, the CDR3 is TGTGCCAGCAGTTTACGGACAGGGTTTGAGACCCAGTACTTC. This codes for CASSLRTGFETQYF. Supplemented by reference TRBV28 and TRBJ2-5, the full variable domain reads DVKVTQSSRYLVKRTGEKVFLECVQDMDHENMFWYRQDPGLGLRLIYFSYDVKMKEKGDIPEGYSVSREKKERFSLILESASTNQTSMYLCASSLRTGFETQYFGPGTRLLVL.

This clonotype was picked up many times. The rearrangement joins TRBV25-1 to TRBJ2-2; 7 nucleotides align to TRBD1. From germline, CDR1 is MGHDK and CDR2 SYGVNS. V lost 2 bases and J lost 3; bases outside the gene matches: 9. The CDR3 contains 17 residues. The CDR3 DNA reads TGTGCCAGCAGTGAAGGGTTTATAGGGGGCTACACCGGGGAGCTGTTTTTT. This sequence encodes CASSEGFIGGYTGELFF.

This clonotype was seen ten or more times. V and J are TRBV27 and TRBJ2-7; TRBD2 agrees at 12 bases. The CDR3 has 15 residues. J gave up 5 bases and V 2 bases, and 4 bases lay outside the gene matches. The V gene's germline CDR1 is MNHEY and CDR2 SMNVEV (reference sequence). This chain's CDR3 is CASSLMASGRDEQYF. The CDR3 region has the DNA TGTGCCAGCAGTTTAATGGCTAGCGGGAGGGACGAGCAGTACTTC.

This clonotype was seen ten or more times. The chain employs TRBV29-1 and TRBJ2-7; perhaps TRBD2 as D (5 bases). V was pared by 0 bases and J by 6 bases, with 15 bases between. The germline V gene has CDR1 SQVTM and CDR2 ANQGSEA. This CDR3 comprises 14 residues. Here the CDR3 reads CSVEDQMFSGEQYF. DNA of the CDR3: TGCAGCGTTGAAGATCAAATGTTCAGCGGCGAGCAGTACTTC.

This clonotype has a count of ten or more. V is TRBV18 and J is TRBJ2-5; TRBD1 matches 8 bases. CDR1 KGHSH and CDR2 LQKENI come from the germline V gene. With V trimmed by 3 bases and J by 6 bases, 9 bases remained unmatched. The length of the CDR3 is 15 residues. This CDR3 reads CASSPYSGQGQTQYF. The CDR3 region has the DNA TGTGCCAGCTCACCGTACTCAGGACAGGGCCAGACCCAGTACTTC.

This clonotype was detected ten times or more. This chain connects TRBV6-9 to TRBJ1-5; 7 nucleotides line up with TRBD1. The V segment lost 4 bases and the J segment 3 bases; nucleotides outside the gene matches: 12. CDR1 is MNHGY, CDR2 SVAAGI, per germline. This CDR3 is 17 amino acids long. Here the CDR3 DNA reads TGTGCCAGCAGTTCATACCCCAGACAGGGTCACAATCAGCCCCAGCATTTT. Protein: CASSSYPRQGHNQPQHF.

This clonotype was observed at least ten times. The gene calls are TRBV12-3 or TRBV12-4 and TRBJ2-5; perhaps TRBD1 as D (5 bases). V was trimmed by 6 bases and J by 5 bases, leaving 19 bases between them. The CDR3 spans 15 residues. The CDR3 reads CASSSTQTDPETQYF. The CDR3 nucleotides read TGTGCCAGCAGCTCGACACAGACAGACCCCGAGACCCAGTACTTC.

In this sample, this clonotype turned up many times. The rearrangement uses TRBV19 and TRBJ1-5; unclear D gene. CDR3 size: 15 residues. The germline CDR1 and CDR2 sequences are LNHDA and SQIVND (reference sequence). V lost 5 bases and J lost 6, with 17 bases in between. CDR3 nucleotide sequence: TGTGCCAGTAGTCGAGACCGGGTATCAATTCAGCCCCAGCATTTT. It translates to CASSRDRVSIQPQHF.

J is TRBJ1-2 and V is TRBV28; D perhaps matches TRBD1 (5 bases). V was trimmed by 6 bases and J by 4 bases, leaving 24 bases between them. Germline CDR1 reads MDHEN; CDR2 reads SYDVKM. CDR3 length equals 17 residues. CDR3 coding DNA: TGTGCCAGCAGCCATCTTATTGTGGTGTCAGGGAGCTATGGCTACACCTTC. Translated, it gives CASSHLIVVSGSYGYTF.

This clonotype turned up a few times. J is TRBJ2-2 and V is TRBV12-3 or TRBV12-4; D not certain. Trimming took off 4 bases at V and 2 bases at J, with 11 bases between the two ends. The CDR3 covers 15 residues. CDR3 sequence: CASSSLEVNTGELFF. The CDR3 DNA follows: TGTGCCAGCAGTTCCCTAGAGGTTAACACCGGGGAGCTGTTTTTT.

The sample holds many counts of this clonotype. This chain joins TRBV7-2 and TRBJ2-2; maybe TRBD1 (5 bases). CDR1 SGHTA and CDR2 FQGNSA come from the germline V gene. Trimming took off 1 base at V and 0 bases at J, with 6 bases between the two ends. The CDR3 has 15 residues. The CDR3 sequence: CASSLGRANTGELFF. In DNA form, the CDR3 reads TGTGCCAGCAGCTTAGGCAGGGCGAACACCGGGGAGCTGTTTTTT.

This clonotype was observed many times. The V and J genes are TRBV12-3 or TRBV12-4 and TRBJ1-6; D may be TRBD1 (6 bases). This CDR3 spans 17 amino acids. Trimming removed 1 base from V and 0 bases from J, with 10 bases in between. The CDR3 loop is CASSLVQGPSYNSPLHF. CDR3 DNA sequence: TGTGCCAGCAGTTTAGTACAGGGTCCCTCCTATAATTCACCCCTCCACTTT.

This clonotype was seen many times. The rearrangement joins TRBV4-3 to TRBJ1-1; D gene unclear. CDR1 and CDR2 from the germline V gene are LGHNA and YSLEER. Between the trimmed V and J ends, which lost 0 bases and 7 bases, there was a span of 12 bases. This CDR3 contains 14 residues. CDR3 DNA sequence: TGCGCCAGCAGCCAAGATATAGCGCCTTATGAAGCTTTCTTT. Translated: CASSQDIAPYEAFF.